This entry lists 27 T cell receptor beta chains sequenced from one sample in a study of blood T cell repertoires in COVID-19. Measured with immunoSEQ multiplex PCR; TCRdb has only the in-frame clones, and not every one. The table shows 26,000 or so clones, with 91% occurring only once. The sequenced sample consisted of peripheral blood. Every receptor here comes from a human donor with active COVID-19. The donor label of this sample is uncertain.

V is TRBV7-9 and J is TRBJ2-3; 7 bases agree with TRBD2. V shed 2 bases, J shed 3 bases, and the junction held 11 bases outside the gene matches. CDR1 and CDR2 (germline): SEHNR, FQNEAQ (reference sequence). The length of the CDR3 is 17 residues. CDR3 in amino acids: CASSLSGSGGRTDTQYF. The CDR3 region has the DNA TGTGCCAGCAGCTTAAGTGGTTCGGGAGGACGAACAGATACGCAGTATTTT.

The chain joins TRBV18 to TRBJ2-1, with TRBD2 matching 11 bases. CDR1 and CDR2 from the germline V gene are KGHSH and LQKENI. This CDR3 has 17 residues. V lost 3 bases to trimming and J lost 0 bases; unmatched junction nucleotides: 4. DNA for the CDR3: TGTGCCAGCTCACCGATAGCGGGGGGGTACTCCTACAATGAGCAGTTCTTC. Translated, it gives CASSPIAGGYSYNEQFF.

This clone has only a few counts. The chain uses TRBV19 and TRBJ1-6; D possibly corresponds to TRBD1 (6 bases). V lost 7 bases, J lost 3 bases, and 19 bases lay in between. Germline V gene lookup returns CDR1 LNHDA and CDR2 SQIVND (reference sequence). The CDR3 is made up of 17 amino acids. CDR3 sequence: CASTTTADRFYNSPLHF. Here the CDR3 DNA reads TGTGCCAGTACCACCACAGCGGACAGATTCTATAATTCACCCCTCCACTTT.

J is TRBJ2-7 and V is TRBV5-6; D is possibly TRBD2 (7 bases). In germline, CDR1 is SGHDT, CDR2 YYEEEE. V was cut by 1 base and J by 7 bases, with 15 bases left in between. The CDR3 spans 14 residues. Written as DNA, the CDR3 is TGTGCCAGCAGCTTGTATCGGGGGGCGAGGGAGCAGTACTTC. Translating gives CASSLYRGAREQYF.

The CDR3 is CASSYSFTGGSEQYF. The CDR3 DNA follows: TGTGCCAGCAGTTACTCGTTCACGGGGGGTAGCGAGCAGTACTTC. This chain joins TRBV6-5 and TRBJ2-7, with 7 bases that match TRBD2. The CDR3 contains 15 residues. After removal of 0 bases from V and 6 bases from J, the junction contained 8 bases not matched to a gene. CDR1 and CDR2 from the germline V gene are MNHEY and SVGAGI.

The chain combines TRBV5-4 with TRBJ2-1, with 8 bases that match TRBD2. The CDR3 contains 17 residues. Germline assignment: CDR1 SGHNT and CDR2 YYREEE (reference sequence). With V trimmed by 9 bases and J by 0 bases, 14 bases remained unmatched. The CDR3 DNA reads TGTGCCACCATCTCGGGGGGGCCTATAAGCTCCTACAATGAGCAGTTCTTC. It yields the protein CATISGGPISSYNEQFF.

The rearrangement uses TRBV5-5 and TRBJ1-5; 8 bases fit TRBD1. Germline trimming cut 5 bases from V and 4 bases from J; bases unmatched to any gene: 5. This CDR3 contains 14 residues. In germline, CDR1 is SGHKS, CDR2 YYEKEE (reference sequence). The CDR3 spells CASRSGTGNQPQHF. The CDR3 DNA sequence: TGTGCCAGCAGGAGCGGGACAGGTAATCAGCCCCAGCATTTT.

This chain connects TRBV5-5 to TRBJ2-1, with TRBD2 matching over 9 bases. V trimming: 4 bases; J trimming: 4 bases; junction bases outside the gene matches: 6. The CDR3 runs 15 residues. The germline CDR1 and CDR2 sequences are SGHKS and YYEKEE (reference sequence). The CDR3, as DNA: TGTGCCAGCAGCCCGAGCGGGGGGTCGTACAATGAGCAGTTCTTC. It yields the protein CASSPSGGSYNEQFF.

The CDR3 here is CASCAGLNTEAFF. The CDR3 DNA reads TGTGCTAGTTGTGCAGGGTTGAACACTGAAGCTTTCTTT. The chain employs TRBV12-5 and TRBJ1-1, with D perhaps matching TRBD1 (5 bases). This CDR3 comprises 13 residues. Trimming cost V 8 bases and J 0 bases, with 10 bases left between them. Germline CDR1 LGHNT, CDR2 FRNRAP. The entire variable domain, with the rest obtained from reference TRBV12-5 and TRBJ1-1, is as follows: DARVTQTPRHKVTEMGQEVTMRCQPILGHNTVFWYRQTMMQGLELLAYFRNRAPLDDSGMPKDRFSAEMPDATLATLKIQPSEPRDSAVYFCASCAGLNTEAFFGQGTRLTVV.

The chain combines TRBV10-3 with TRBJ2-5; TRBD2 aligns across 13 bases. The CDR3 has 17 residues. Unmatched junction bases numbered 10, after V lost 2 bases and J lost 7 bases. Germline V gene sequence: CDR1 ENHRY, CDR2 SYGVKD. Here the CDR3 DNA reads TGTGCCATCAGTGAGGGGGGCGGACTAGCGGGAGTCGGGACCCAGTACTTC. Encoded protein: CAISEGGGLAGVGTQYF.

In this sample, this clone turned up once. CDR3 nucleotides: TGTGCCAGCAGTGGGGATACTAGCCCCACAGATACGCAGTATTTT. This gives the protein CASSGDTSPTDTQYF. The V call is TRBV2, the J call TRBJ2-3; possibly TRBD2 for D (6 bases). The germline V and J ends were trimmed by 4 bases and 2 bases, with 13 bases remaining between them. The CDR3 has 15 amino acids. Germline V lookup: CDR1 SNHLY, CDR2 FYNNEI.

V and J are TRBV11-2 and TRBJ1-5; no reliable D call. Germline V CDR1 and CDR2: SGHAT, FQNNGV. V lost 5 bases to trimming and J lost 3 bases, with 14 bases between them. CDR3 length: 15 residues. CDR3 DNA sequence: TGTGCCAGCAGCGTTAGCAACGGAGCCAATCAGCCCCAGCATTTT. Amino acid sequence: CASSVSNGANQPQHF. The complete variable domain, with remaining parts taken from reference TRBV11-2 and TRBJ1-5, reads EAGVAQSPRYKIIEKRQSVAFWCNPISGHATLYWYQQILGQGPKLLIQFQNNGVVDDSQLPKDRFSAERLKGVDSTLKIQPAKLEDSAVYLCASSVSNGANQPQHFGDGTRLSIL.

V is TRBV27 and J is TRBJ2-3, with D perhaps matching TRBD2 (5 bases). Looked up from germline, CDR1 is MNHEY and CDR2 is SMNVEV (reference sequence). V lost 4 bases to trimming and J lost 0 bases, with 14 bases between them. The CDR3 contains 16 residues. Here the CDR3 reads CASSSLGSLSTDTQYF. The CDR3 coding sequence is TGTGCCAGCAGTTCCCTAGGGAGCCTTAGCACAGATACGCAGTATTTT.

The chain combines TRBV23-1 with TRBJ1-3; D is unclear. TRBV23-1 is noted as an ORF with a role that remains uncertain. This CDR3 is 16 amino acids long. Trimming removed 4 bases at V and 0 bases at J, with 13 bases between. CDR3 nucleotides: TGCGCCAGCAGTCCCAATAGTGTCTTCTCTGGAAACACCATATATTTT. Its protein is CASSPNSVFSGNTIYF.

The chain couples TRBV10-3 to TRBJ2-3; D might be TRBD2 (6 bases). V dropped 6 bases and J dropped 0 bases, with 19 bases sitting between them. The CDR3 is made up of 17 amino acids. From germline, CDR1 is ENHRY and CDR2 SYGVKD. DNA for the CDR3: TGTGCCATCAGAAGGGGACTCGCGGGCGAGAGCACAGATACGCAGTATTTT. Translation: CAIRRGLAGESTDTQYF.

This clone was observed a handful of times. V usage is TRBV5-6 and J usage is TRBJ1-5, with D perhaps matching TRBD1 (5 bases). V gave up 1 base and J gave up 5 bases, with 13 bases separating them. This CDR3 has 15 amino acids. Germline values: CDR1 SGHDT, CDR2 YYEEEE. Written as DNA, the CDR3 is TGTGCCAGCAGCTTGTTCAGGGATCAAGATCAGCCCCAGCATTTT. Amino acids: CASSLFRDQDQPQHF. The full variable domain, in which reference TRBV5-6 and TRBJ1-5 provide the parts outside the CDR3, is DAGVTQSPTHLIKTRGQQVTLRCSPKSGHDTVSWYQQALGQGPQFIFQYYEEEERQRGNFPDRFSGHQFPNYSSELNVNALLLGDSALYLCASSLFRDQDQPQHFGDGTRLSIL.

This chain links TRBV10-2 with TRBJ2-3; the D gene is possibly TRBD1 (5 bases). Trimming pared 7 bases from V and 0 bases from J, leaving 11 bases between. The CDR3 consists of 14 residues. In germline, CDR1 is WSHSY, CDR2 SAAADI. This CDR3 reads CASTDIPSTDTQYF. CDR3 DNA: TGCGCCAGCACGGACATTCCTAGCACAGATACGCAGTATTTT.

The chain recombines TRBV6-5 with TRBJ2-3, with TRBD2 matching over 8 bases. V shed 10 bases, J shed 6 bases, and the junction held 15 bases outside the gene matches. This CDR3 spans 15 amino acids. Germline CDR1 MNHEY, CDR2 SVGAGI. The CDR3 DNA is TGTGCCACCTCAGGGAGCGGGGGTCTCGGGGATACGCAGTATTTT. Amino acids: CATSGSGGLGDTQYF.

The chain joins TRBV5-1 to TRBJ2-7, with D maybe TRBD2 (5 bases). The CDR3 is made up of 11 amino acids. Germline CDR1 is SGHRS and CDR2 is YFSETQ. V was trimmed by 5 bases and J by 5 bases, leaving 8 bases between them. Written as DNA, the CDR3 is TGCGCCAGCAGGGGTAGCGACGAGCAGTACTTC. It codes for CASRGSDEQYF. Complete variable domain (other parts from reference TRBV5-1 and TRBJ2-7): KAGVTQTPRYLIKTRGQQVTLSCSPISGHRSVSWYQQTPGQGLQFLFEYFSETQRNKGNFPGRFSGRQFSNSRSEMNVSTLELGDSALYLCASRGSDEQYFGPGTRLTVT.

The V and J genes are TRBV6-2 or TRBV6-3 and TRBJ2-5; D not resolved. CDR1 and CDR2 (germline): MNHEY, SVGEGT. The CDR3 spans 11 residues. Trimming took 6 bases from V and 3 from J, leaving 5 bases between them. CDR3 loop: CASSLKETQYF. The DNA for the CDR3 is TGTGCCAGCAGCTTAAAAGAGACCCAGTACTTC.

The CDR3 spells CASSDLGTSGSNEQYF. Here the CDR3 DNA reads TGTGCCAGCAGTGACCTTGGGACTAGCGGGAGTAACGAGCAGTACTTC. This chain links TRBV6-1 with TRBJ2-7, with TRBD2 matching 14 bases. Trimming at V came to 3 bases and at J to 5 bases, leaving 6 bases not matched to a gene. The CDR3 loop spans 16 amino acids. The germline V gene has CDR1 MNHNS and CDR2 SASEGT.

J is TRBJ2-2 and V is TRBV5-1; 7 nucleotides match TRBD2. V shed 4 bases, J shed 5 bases, and the junction held 11 bases outside the gene matches. Germline loops: CDR1 SGHRS, CDR2 YFSETQ. CDR3 length: 16 amino acids. CDR3 sequence reads: CASSLPRPSGTGELFF. The CDR3 DNA follows: TGCGCCAGCAGCCTGCCCCGGCCTAGCGGAACCGGGGAGCTGTTTTTT. The full variable domain, completed using reference TRBV5-1 and TRBJ2-2, is KAGVTQTPRYLIKTRGQQVTLSCSPISGHRSVSWYQQTPGQGLQFLFEYFSETQRNKGNFPGRFSGRQFSNSRSEMNVSTLELGDSALYLCASSLPRPSGTGELFFGEGSRLTVL.

The chain is built from TRBV6-1 and TRBJ2-7; weak D call: TRBD1 (5 bases). CDR1 and CDR2 (germline): MNHNS, SASEGT. This CDR3 has 12 amino acids. V was trimmed by 3 bases and J by 2 bases, leaving 5 bases between them. CDR3: CASSDRAYEQYF. CDR3 DNA: TGTGCCAGCAGTGACAGGGCCTACGAGCAGTACTTC.

The genes are TRBV30 and TRBJ2-1, with D perhaps TRBD2 (5 bases). V gave up 0 bases and J gave up 6 bases, with 18 bases separating them. CDR1 and CDR2 from the germline V gene are GTSNPN and SVGIG (reference sequence). This CDR3 has 16 residues. The CDR3 nucleotides read TGTGCCTGGAGTGTAAATTCGGGAAGAGTTTCCAATGAGCAGTTCTTC. It codes for CAWSVNSGRVSNEQFF. Full variable domain (missing parts from reference TRBV30 and TRBJ2-1): SQTIHQWPATLVQPVGSPLSLECTVEGTSNPNLYWYRQAAGRGLQLLFYSVGIGQISSEVPQNLSASRPQDRQFILSSKKLLLSDSGFYLCAWSVNSGRVSNEQFFGPGTRLTVL.

The rearrangement uses TRBV7-6 and TRBJ2-1; 8 nucleotides agree with TRBD1. The germline gives CDR1 SGHVS, CDR2 FNYEAQ. The CDR3 is made up of 12 amino acids. Unmatched junction bases numbered 1, after V lost 2 bases and J lost 10 bases. Here the CDR3 reads CASSLYRGEQFF. The CDR3 DNA reads TGTGCCAGCAGCTTATACAGGGGGGAGCAGTTCTTC.

The rearrangement uses TRBV6-2 or TRBV6-3 and TRBJ1-6; 8 nucleotides match TRBD1. Germline V gene sequence: CDR1 MNHEY, CDR2 SVGEGT. The CDR3 spans 18 residues. V lost 5 bases, J lost 0 bases, and 9 bases stayed unmatched. DNA of the CDR3: TGTGCCAGCAGTACCGGACAGGGAGAGGTCTCCTATAATTCACCCCTCCACTTT. Translated: CASSTGQGEVSYNSPLHF.

The chain couples TRBV7-9 to TRBJ1-1; 7 nucleotides align to TRBD1. The germline gives CDR1 SEHNR, CDR2 FQNEAQ (reference sequence). CDR3 length equals 15 residues. Germline trimming cut 2 bases from V and 5 bases from J; bases unmatched to any gene: 8. CDR3: CASSLSTGQGTEAFF. The CDR3 region has the DNA TGTGCCAGCAGCTTATCGACAGGGCAGGGGACTGAAGCTTTCTTT.